This T cell receptor beta chain emerged from a study of naive and memory T cell subsets. Study-wide results and limits: A few larger clonotypes appeared in naive repertoires, especially CD8, possibly memory cells re-expressing CD45RA.

Germline V lookup: CDR1 SGHTA, CDR2 FQGNSA. This CDR3 has 14 amino acids. Trimming took 1 base from V and 3 from J, leaving 10 bases between them. An equimolar mix of two oligonucleotides served as the beta constant-region primer for TRBC1 and TRBC2. Ligated cDNA was amplified by four rounds of PCR with nested alpha and beta constant-region primers and SP2. TCRdb reprocessed the UMI-ligation and nested PCR reads with MiXCR, giving one entry per CDR3 protein. Of 130,000 to 150,000 distinct CDR3 sequences listed, roughly 20% are singletons. Comment on this clonotype: What it binds is unknown.

J is TRBJ2-7 and V is TRBV7-2; maybe TRBD1 (5 bases). The TCR comes from a human donor in good health. The sample taken for sequencing was naive CD4+ T cells from blood. CDR3 nucleotides: TGTGCCAGCAGCTTAGGACAGATCGACTACGAGCAGTACTTC. Amino acids: CASSLGQIDYEQYF. Complete variable domain (other parts from reference TRBV7-2 and TRBJ2-7): GAGVSQSPSNKVTEKGKDVELRCDPISGHTALYWYRQSLGQGLEFLIYFQGNSAPDKSGLPSDRFSAERTGGSVSTLTIQRTQQEDSAVYLCASSLGQIDYEQYFGPGTRLTVT.